Following are 12 T cell receptor beta chains from one sample sequenced in a study of tumor-infiltrating lymphocytes in primary liver carcinoma. Germline DNA was also extracted, while the blood RNA originated from unsorted whole blood. With a constant-region primer, TCR beta cDNA was made from approximately 520 ng of total RNA. Employing slightly modified ARM-PCR, three nested multiplex PCR rounds were run, and these gave rise to the TCR beta libraries. Investigators reported that the first two PCR rounds, at about 9 cycles each, used TRBV1-TRBV30 forward primers with a C-beta reverse primer. TCRdb re-called the multiplex PCR reads with MiXCR, one entry per CDR3 protein. The sample has 310,000 or so distinct CDR3 sequences; more than 55% are singletons. The sequencing sample was made of peripheral blood. These receptors were taken from a woman between 25 and 40 years old with primary liver carcinoma and hepatitis B virus infection.

This clonotype appeared once. This chain uses TRBV6-6 with TRBJ1-2, with no clear D. V gave up 11 bases and J gave up 6 bases, with 19 bases separating them. The CDR3 length is 13 residues. Germline V CDR1 and CDR2: MNHNY, SVGAGI (reference sequence). This CDR3 is CAGGLAGSNGYTF. CDR3 nucleotide sequence: TGTGCCGGCGGGTTAGCGGGAAGTAATGGCTACACCTTC.

The chain couples TRBV5-6 to TRBJ1-1, with 9 bases identical to TRBD1. This CDR3 spans 13 amino acids. Germline V gene lookup returns CDR1 SGHDT and CDR2 YYEEEE. V dropped 1 base and J dropped 12; count of bases not matched to a gene: 7. CDR3 DNA sequence: TGTGCCAGCAGCTTGATTTTGGGACAGGGATCTTTCTTT. Its translation: CASSLILGQGSFF.

This clonotype came up a few times. This chain joins TRBV7-8 and TRBJ1-2; 8 bases agree with TRBD1. Germline loops: CDR1 SGHVS, CDR2 FQNEAQ. V dropped 5 bases and J dropped 8; count of bases not matched to a gene: 16. CDR3 length equals 16 residues. The CDR3 is CASSPSDRGQGRGYTF. In DNA form, the CDR3 reads TGTGCCAGCAGCCCATCTGACAGGGGTCAGGGCCGCGGCTACACCTTC. Full variable domain (rest looked up from reference TRBV7-8 and TRBJ1-2): GAGVSQSPRYKVAKRGQDVALRCDPISGHVSLFWYQQALGQGPEFLTYFQNEAQLDKSGLPSDRFFAERPEGSVSTLKIQRTQQEDSAVYLCASSPSDRGQGRGYTFGSGTRLTVV.

This clonotype has at least ten counts. At one of its ends the junction is not consistent with the germline gene, which may arise from a read error. The chain employs TRBV6-5 and TRBJ2-7; the match to TRBD1 covers 9 bases. In germline, CDR1 is MNHEY, CDR2 SVGAGI. This CDR3 has 10 residues. CDR3 sequence reads: CASTEGDRAF. In DNA, the CDR3 is TGTGCCAGCACGGAGGGGGACAGGGCCTTC.

This rearrangement joins TRBV6-6 to TRBJ2-5; D ambiguous. CDR3 length: 13 residues. V was clipped by 6 bases and J by 3 bases, with 11 bases between them. CDR1 and CDR2 (germline): MNHNY, SVGAGI (reference sequence). CDR3 protein: CASSHKTEETQYF. The CDR3 DNA sequence: TGTGCCAGCAGCCACAAGACCGAAGAGACCCAGTACTTC.

The chain carries TRBV12-3 or TRBV12-4 and TRBJ2-7; D may be TRBD2 (6 bases). V dropped 6 bases and J dropped 5 bases, with 14 bases sitting between them. The CDR3 sequence is 13 residues long. In DNA form, the CDR3 reads TGTGCCAGCAGCGCGACTAGTGTCCACGAGCAGTACTTC. Encoded protein: CASSATSVHEQYF.

Notes on this clonotype: Germline is not matched at one junction end, which may reflect a read error. The gene calls are TRBV4-2 and TRBJ1-5, with D uncertain. Germline V gene data show CDR1 as LGHNA and CDR2 as YNFKEQ. CDR3 length: 14 residues. This CDR3 reads CASIQADSIQPQHF. As DNA, the CDR3 is TGTGCCAGCATCCAAGCGGATAGCATTCAGCCCCAGCATTTT.

This clonotype was counted at least ten times. The chain has TRBV29-1 and TRBJ2-7, with D possibly TRBD2 on 5 matching bases. CDR1 SQVTM and CDR2 ANQGSEA come from the germline V gene. Trimming removed 6 bases from V and 2 bases from J, with 8 bases in between. The length of the CDR3 is 11 residues. CDR3 loop: CSVREAYEQYF. Written as DNA, the CDR3 is TGCAGCGTCCGGGAAGCCTACGAGCAGTACTTC.

There are a few counts of this clonotype. The V gene is TRBV12-3 or TRBV12-4, the J gene TRBJ2-1; tentatively, D is TRBD1 or TRBD2 (7 bases each). With 2 bases removed from V and 5 bases from J, the gap between germline ends came to 16 bases. This CDR3 contains 16 residues. The DNA of the CDR3 is TGTGCCAGCAGTTTAATGGGGAGGGGGCGAGACAATGAGCAGTTCTTC. Translation: CASSLMGRGRDNEQFF.

J is TRBJ2-1 and V is TRBV11-3; 9 nucleotides match TRBD1. CDR1 and CDR2 from the germline V gene are SGHNT and YENEEA. The V and J ends lost 4 bases and 7 bases, in that order; junction bases with no gene match: 5. The CDR3 sequence is 14 residues long. The CDR3 DNA follows: TGTGCCAGCAGCTCGACAGGGGGGCGGAATGAGCAGTTCTTC. Its translation is CASSSTGGRNEQFF.

The DNA for the CDR3 is TGTGCCAGCAGTTCCCTTTCCAACACTGAAGCTTTCTTT. It translates to CASSSLSNTEAFF. This chain joins TRBV6-2 or TRBV6-3 and TRBJ1-1; D not certain. V gave up 4 bases and J gave up 2 bases, with 8 bases separating them. The CDR3 spans 13 residues. CDR1 and CDR2 (germline): MNHEY, SVGEGT.

The chain recombines TRBV28 with TRBJ1-2; D remains ambiguous. V shed 7 bases and J shed 2 bases, with 11 bases lying between them. The CDR3 loop spans 13 amino acids. The germline V gene encodes CDR1 MDHEN and CDR2 SYDVKM. CDR3 DNA sequence: TGTGCCAGCACCGTGGTGTCCAACTATGGCTACACCTTC. Its translation: CASTVVSNYGYTF.